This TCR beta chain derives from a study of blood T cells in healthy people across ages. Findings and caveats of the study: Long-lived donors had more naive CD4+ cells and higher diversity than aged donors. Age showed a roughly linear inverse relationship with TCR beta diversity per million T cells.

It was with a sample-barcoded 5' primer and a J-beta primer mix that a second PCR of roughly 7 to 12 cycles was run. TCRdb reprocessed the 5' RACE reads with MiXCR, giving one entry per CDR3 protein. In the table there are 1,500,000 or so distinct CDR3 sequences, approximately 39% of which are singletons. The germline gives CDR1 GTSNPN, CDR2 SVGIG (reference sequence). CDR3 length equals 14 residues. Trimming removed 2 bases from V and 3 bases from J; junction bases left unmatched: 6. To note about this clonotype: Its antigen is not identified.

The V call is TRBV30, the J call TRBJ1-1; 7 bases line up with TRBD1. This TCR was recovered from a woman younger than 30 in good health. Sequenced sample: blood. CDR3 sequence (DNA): TGTGCCTGGAGTACAGGGGTAAGGCACACTGAAGCTTTCTTT. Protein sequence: CAWSTGVRHTEAFF. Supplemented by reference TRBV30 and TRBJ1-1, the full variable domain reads SQTIHQWPATLVQPVGSPLSLECTVEGTSNPNLYWYRQAAGRGLQLLFYSVGIGQISSEVPQNLSASRPQDRQFILSSKKLLLSDSGFYLCAWSTGVRHTEAFFGQGTRLTVV.